These T cell receptor beta chains were read from a single sample in a study of cytomegalovirus exposure and HLA in healthy donors. Produced via immunoSEQ multiplex PCR; TCRdb's table is partial and in-frame only. The sample yields about 97,000 clones, roughly 80% seen once. Sample: PBMCs. The receptors were gathered from a man between 35 and 55 years old in good health and CMV-seronegative. Each CDR3 is given with its conserved first and last residue. D genes are given only for firm matches. Clone size is stated in some rows and not others, as once, few, many or a class when expanded.

D gene: NA; V gene: TRBV5-4; J gene: TRBJ2-5; clone size: NA; CDR3 protein: CASSIPRALGETQYF; CDR3 DNA: TGTGCCAGCAGCATCCCGAGGGCCCTCGGGGAGACCCAGTACTTC
D gene: NA; V gene: TRBV7-2; J gene: TRBJ2-7; clone size: NA; CDR3 protein: CASSPASQQGYEQYF; CDR3 DNA: TGTGCCAGCAGCCCCGCTTCTCAACAGGGTTACGAGCAGTACTTC
D gene: NA; V gene: TRBV4-3; J gene: TRBJ2-3; clone size: once; CDR3 protein: CASSPVVGYTDTQYF; CDR3 DNA: TGCGCCAGCAGCCCCGTCGTCGGGTACACAGATACGCAGTATTTT
D gene: TRBD2; V gene: TRBV7-9; J gene: TRBJ2-1; clone size: NA; CDR3 protein: CASSFGTSGGGEQFF; CDR3 DNA: TGTGCCAGCAGCTTTGGAACTAGCGGGGGGGGTGAGCAGTTCTTC
D gene: TRBD2; V gene: TRBV18; J gene: TRBJ2-3; clone size: NA; CDR3 protein: CASSPRVSAGGRADTQYF; CDR3 DNA: TGTGCCAGCTCCCCCCGGGTTTCGGCGGGGGGGCGTGCAGATACGCAGTATTTT
D gene: TRBD1; V gene: TRBV7-8; J gene: TRBJ2-7; clone size: few; CDR3 protein: CASSKQGYEQYF; CDR3 DNA: TGTGCCAGCAGTAAACAGGGGTACGAGCAGTACTTC
D gene: TRBD1; V gene: TRBV5-6; J gene: TRBJ1-5; clone size: NA; CDR3 protein: CASSSGPETGIQPQHF; CDR3 DNA: TGTGCCAGCAGCTCTGGTCCGGAGACAGGGATTCAGCCCCAGCATTTT
D gene: TRBD2; V gene: TRBV7-2; J gene: TRBJ2-3; clone size: NA; CDR3 protein: CASSSLSAGGRGTQYF; CDR3 DNA: TGTGCCAGCAGCTCCCTTTCAGCGGGGGGGCGGGGTACGCAGTATTTT
D gene: TRBD1; V gene: TRBV7-8; J gene: TRBJ2-7; clone size: NA; CDR3 protein: CASSPSLTGQGREQYF; CDR3 DNA: TGTGCCAGCAGCCCTAGCTTGACGGGACAGGGTCGCGAGCAGTACTTC
D gene: TRBD2; V gene: TRBV5-4; J gene: TRBJ2-1; clone size: NA; CDR3 protein: CASSSDGTSGVEQFF; CDR3 DNA: TGTGCCAGCAGCTCGGACGGGACTAGCGGGGTTGAGCAGTTCTTC
D gene: NA; V gene: TRBV5-1; J gene: TRBJ2-7; clone size: NA; CDR3 protein: CASSLGTRGGLDEQYF; CDR3 DNA: TGCGCCAGCAGCTTGGGAACCAGGGGCGGTCTGGACGAGCAGTACTTC
D gene: NA; V gene: TRBV15; J gene: TRBJ1-5; clone size: NA; CDR3 protein: CATSLGRGVNQPQHF; CDR3 DNA: TGTGCCACCAGTCTGGGCCGGGGGGTCAATCAGCCCCAGCATTTT
D gene: TRBD2; V gene: TRBV7-8; J gene: TRBJ2-5; clone size: NA; CDR3 protein: CASSLAWIAGGQETQYF; CDR3 DNA: TGTGCCAGCAGCTTAGCGTGGATAGCGGGGGGACAAGAGACCCAGTACTTC
D gene: NA; V gene: TRBV10-3; J gene: TRBJ2-2; clone size: NA; CDR3 protein: CAISVAGTLNTGELFF; CDR3 DNA: TGTGCCATCAGCGTGGCGGGTACTCTTAACACCGGGGAGCTGTTTTTT
D gene: TRBD1; V gene: TRBV7-8; J gene: TRBJ2-4; clone size: NA; CDR3 protein: CASSWGQENIQYF; CDR3 DNA: TGTGCCAGCAGCTGGGGACAGGAGAACATTCAGTACTTC
D gene: NA; V gene: TRBV4-3; J gene: TRBJ2-2; clone size: NA; CDR3 protein: CASSQEQGSFTGELFF; CDR3 DNA: TGCGCCAGCAGCCAAGAGCAGGGGTCATTCACCGGGGAGCTGTTTTTT
D gene: TRBD1; V gene: TRBV5-1; J gene: TRBJ1-6; clone size: NA; CDR3 protein: CASSWGDRDYSPLHF; CDR3 DNA: TGCGCCAGCAGCTGGGGTGACAGGGATTATTCACCCCTCCACTTT
D gene: NA; V gene: TRBV9; J gene: TRBJ1-2; clone size: NA; CDR3 protein: CASSVGGEFGYTF; CDR3 DNA: TGTGCCAGCAGCGTAGGGGGCGAGTTTGGCTACACCTTC
D gene: TRBD2; V gene: TRBV7-3; J gene: TRBJ2-2; clone size: NA; CDR3 protein: CASSSIGGVNTGELFF; CDR3 DNA: TGTGCCAGCAGCTCGATCGGGGGGGTTAACACCGGGGAGCTGTTTTTT
D gene: TRBD1; V gene: TRBV9; J gene: TRBJ2-7; clone size: NA; CDR3 protein: CASSAGTGGYEQYF; CDR3 DNA: TGTGCCAGCAGCGCTGGGACAGGGGGCTACGAGCAGTACTTC
D gene: TRBD1; V gene: TRBV19; J gene: TRBJ1-2; clone size: NA; CDR3 protein: CASSSTPGQGLNGYTF; CDR3 DNA: TGTGCCAGTAGTTCAACCCCGGGACAGGGTCTTAATGGCTACACCTTC
D gene: NA; V gene: TRBV4-1; J gene: TRBJ1-5; clone size: NA; CDR3 protein: CASSQEATDYSNQPQHF; CDR3 DNA: TGCGCCAGCAGCCAAGAAGCGACCGACTATAGCAATCAGCCCCAGCATTTT
D gene: NA; V gene: TRBV9; J gene: TRBJ2-3; clone size: NA; CDR3 protein: CASSVVDSDSFRYF; CDR3 DNA: TGTGCCAGCAGCGTAGTGGACTCGGACTCATTTCGGTATTTT
D gene: TRBD1; V gene: TRBV9; J gene: TRBJ2-2; clone size: once; CDR3 protein: CASSTGQGAKGELFF; CDR3 DNA: TGTGCCAGCAGCACAGGACAGGGGGCGAAGGGGGAGCTGTTTTTT
D gene: NA; V gene: TRBV7-8; J gene: TRBJ2-5; clone size: few; CDR3 protein: CASSRRRGQGETQYF; CDR3 DNA: TGTGCCAGCAGCAGAAGGAGGGGGCAGGGGGAGACCCAGTACTTC
D gene: NA; V gene: TRBV4-2; J gene: TRBJ2-2; clone size: NA; CDR3 protein: CASSPREVGTGELFF; CDR3 DNA: TGTGCCAGCAGCCCTAGGGAGGTTGGGACCGGGGAGCTGTTTTTT
D gene: TRBD1; V gene: TRBV10-1; J gene: TRBJ1-5; clone size: NA; CDR3 protein: CASSVNRGRRQPQHF; CDR3 DNA: TGCGCCAGCAGTGTTAACAGGGGGCGGAGGCAGCCCCAGCATTTT
D gene: TRBD1; V gene: TRBV7-9; J gene: TRBJ2-2; clone size: NA; CDR3 protein: CASSRGQGETGELFF; CDR3 DNA: TGTGCCAGCAGCCGGGGACAGGGGGAGACCGGGGAGCTGTTTTTT
D gene: NA; V gene: TRBV28; J gene: TRBJ2-5; clone size: NA; CDR3 protein: CASSFSPGRGETQYF; CDR3 DNA: TGTGCCAGCAGTTTTTCCCCCGGTCGGGGAGAGACCCAGTACTTC